One sample yielded the 31 T cell receptor beta chains listed below, sequenced in a study of Graves' ophthalmopathy and Graves' hyperthyroidism. Researchers took RNA transcripts and amplified TCR beta CDR3 regions from them. RT-PCR with HTBI primers came first, then second-round multiplex PCR. Each CDR3 protein gets one entry after TCRdb re-called the multiplex PCR reads with MiXCR. The sample has more than 300,000 distinct CDR3 sequences; over 15% are singletons. The sample taken for sequencing was peripheral blood. The receptor source for this set is a young woman with stable Graves' hyperthyroidism.

The CDR3 reads CASSVQGRRDEQYF. The DNA of the CDR3 is TGTGCCAGCAGTGTACAGGGGAGGAGGGACGAGCAGTACTTC. This chain links TRBV2 with TRBJ2-7; D perhaps matches TRBD1 (7 bases). The CDR3 runs to 14 residues. Germline V gene data show CDR1 as SNHLY and CDR2 as FYNNEI. V gave up 4 bases and J gave up 5 bases, with 15 bases separating them.

A word on this clonotype: This may stem from a read error, because a much larger clone lies one nucleotide away. The J gene is TRBJ2-7, the V gene TRBV5-5; D perhaps matches TRBD2 (5 bases). This CDR3 is 15 amino acids long. Trimming left V 0 bases short and J 5 bases short, with 15 bases between. CDR1 and CDR2 from the germline V gene are SGHKS and YYEKEE (reference sequence). In DNA, the CDR3 is TGTGCCAGCAGCTTGGCGGGGATGGAAGGCAACGAGCAGTACTTC. Amino acids: CASSLAGMEGNEQYF.

The table lists this clonotype with many counts. The chain combines TRBV6-1 with TRBJ1-2; no reliable D call. The V end lost 2 bases, the J end lost 8 bases, and 15 bases lay between the germline ends. The CDR3 length is 14 residues. In germline, CDR1 is MNHNS, CDR2 SASEGT. The CDR3: CASSERGQSRGYTF. CDR3 sequence (DNA): TGTGCCAGCAGTGAACGTGGGCAGAGTAGGGGCTACACCTTC.

V and J are TRBV6-5 and TRBJ2-7; TRBD1 might be the D (6 bases). Looked up from germline, CDR1 is MNHEY and CDR2 is SVGAGI. There are 15 residues in the CDR3. V was clipped by 8 bases and J by 2 bases, with 19 bases between them. The CDR3 DNA sequence: TGTGCCAGCCGATTCTCGGACAGAGGTACCTACGAGCAGTACTTC. Protein sequence: CASRFSDRGTYEQYF.

Only a few counts were recorded for this clonotype. The gene calls are TRBV11-1 and TRBJ2-7; D may be TRBD1 (6 bases). V was trimmed by 8 bases and J by 4 bases, leaving 18 bases between them. CDR1 and CDR2 (germline): SGHAT, FQDESV (reference sequence). This CDR3 is built from 14 residues. The CDR3 loop reads CASGARDTPYEQYF. Written as DNA, the CDR3 is TGTGCCAGCGGGGCCAGGGACACCCCTTACGAGCAGTACTTC.

This clonotype was detected a few times. The chain combines TRBV3-1 with TRBJ1-5, with D tentatively TRBD1 (6 bases). The CDR3 runs to 15 residues. Trimming left V 0 bases short and J 6 bases short, with 12 bases between. Per germline, CDR1 LGHDT and CDR2 YNNKEL (reference sequence). CDR3 protein: CASSQDRGVGQPQHF. CDR3 nucleotides: TGTGCCAGCAGCCAAGACAGGGGAGTCGGTCAGCCCCAGCATTTT.

This clonotype was seen at least ten times. One end of the junction varies from germline; a read error may be responsible. The chain combines TRBV7-7 with TRBJ2-7, with 9 bases fitting TRBD1. There are 16 residues in the CDR3. Germline CDR1 is SSHAT and CDR2 is FNYEAQ (reference sequence). CDR3 protein: CASSPAPGQGLDEQYF. The CDR3 DNA sequence: TGTGCTAGCAGCCCTGCCCCGGGACAGGGTCTCGACGAGCAGTACTTC. The variable domain in full, completed from reference TRBV7-7 and TRBJ2-7, reads GAGVSQSPRYKVTKRGQDVTLRCDPISSHATLYWYQQALGQGPEFLTYFNYEAQPDKSGLPSDRFSAERPEGSISTLTIQRTEQRDSAMYRCASSPAPGQGLDEQYFGPGTRLTVT.

In this sample, this clonotype turned up many times. The rearrangement uses TRBV12-3 or TRBV12-4 and TRBJ1-5; D not certain. Trimming took off 6 bases at V and 0 bases at J, with 9 bases between the two ends. CDR3 length: 14 residues. The CDR3 bases are TGTGCCAGCAGCCCACACGATAGCAATCAGCCCCAGCATTTT. Protein: CASSPHDSNQPQHF.

This clonotype was seen more than once but under ten times. V and J are TRBV12-3 or TRBV12-4 and TRBJ2-5; D possibly corresponds to TRBD1 (6 bases). V shed 4 bases and J shed 4 bases, with 22 bases lying between them. This CDR3 contains 17 residues. CDR3 in amino acids: CASSSTFNRALGETQYF. CDR3 DNA: TGTGCCAGCAGTTCCACCTTCAACAGGGCATTGGGAGAGACCCAGTACTTC.

The chain couples TRBV11-2 to TRBJ2-3; tentative D call: TRBD1 (5 bases). Germline V gene data show CDR1 as SGHAT and CDR2 as FQNNGV. The CDR3 covers 15 residues. V dropped 4 bases and J dropped 0 bases, with 11 bases sitting between them. CDR3 nucleotide sequence: TGTGCCAGCAGCTCCACAGGAAAAAGCACAGATACGCAGTATTTT. The encoded protein is CASSSTGKSTDTQYF.

This clonotype was counted many times. The chain carries TRBV10-2 and TRBJ1-6; 7 bases align to TRBD1. Per the germline V gene, CDR1 is WSHSY and CDR2 is SAAADI. J lost 6 bases, V lost 7 bases, and 6 bases had no gene match. This CDR3 contains 14 residues. The CDR3 loop reads CASTLDRSNSPLHF. The CDR3 bases are TGCGCCAGCACCTTGGACAGGAGTAATTCACCCCTCCACTTT.

This clonotype has a count of ten or more. This chain joins TRBV6-2 or TRBV6-3 and TRBJ1-2, with a possible D match to TRBD1 (5 bases). The CDR3 length is 13 residues. Trimming pared 8 bases from V and 4 bases from J, leaving 14 bases between. CDR1 is MNHEY, CDR2 SVGEGT, per germline. This chain's CDR3 is CASGKGPRYGYTF. The DNA of the CDR3 is TGTGCCAGCGGGAAGGGGCCTCGCTATGGCTACACCTTC.

This clonotype was recorded many times. The V call is TRBV6-2 or TRBV6-3, the J call TRBJ2-5, with no clear D. The V end lost 1 base, the J end lost 1 base, and 7 bases lay between the germline ends. Germline V lookup: CDR1 MNHEY, CDR2 SVGEGT. The CDR3 covers 14 residues. CDR3 amino acids: CASSYYRGQETQYF. The CDR3 DNA reads TGTGCCAGCAGTTACTACCGCGGCCAAGAGACCCAGTACTTC.

For this clonotype: Germline is not matched at one junction end, which may reflect a read error. The chain is built from TRBV11-2 and TRBJ2-5, with a possible D match to TRBD2 (5 bases). The CDR3 is 13 residues long. The germline V gene encodes CDR1 SGHAT and CDR2 FQNNGV. The CDR3 nucleotides are TGTGCCGGCAGCGACGGGGTCTCGGAGACCCAGTACTTC. The encoded protein is CAGSDGVSETQYF.

In its sample, this clonotype was seen many times. The chain employs TRBV6-4 and TRBJ2-2, with unresolved D. The CDR3 covers 13 residues. V shed 3 bases and J shed 1 base, with 3 bases lying between them. CDR1 MRHNA and CDR2 SNTAGT come from the germline V gene. CDR3 protein: CASSEGNTGELFF. The DNA of the CDR3 is TGTGCCAGCAGTGAGGGGAACACCGGGGAGCTGTTTTTT.

This clonotype was picked up many times. This chain uses TRBV12-3 or TRBV12-4 with TRBJ1-2; TRBD1 agrees at 8 bases. The CDR3 runs 12 residues. V shed 10 bases and J 8 bases; nucleotides not matched to a gene: 9. The CDR3 loop is CATRTGRKGYTF. In DNA form, the CDR3 reads TGTGCCACCCGGACAGGGCGAAAAGGCTACACCTTC.

The CDR3 loop reads CASSFPGLAGNTGELFF. The DNA of the CDR3 is TGTGCCAGCAGCTTTCCGGGACTAGCTGGGAACACCGGGGAGCTGTTTTTT. This chain uses TRBV7-2 with TRBJ2-2, with TRBD2 matching over 9 bases. This CDR3 is 17 amino acids long. The trim removed 3 bases at V and 1 base at J, leaving 6 bases unmatched. Germline CDR1 and CDR2: SGHTA and FQGNSA.

This clonotype came up many times. CDR3 nucleotide sequence: TGTGCCAGCAGCTTAGCAAACTCCCCCAGAGCTTTCTTT. This codes for CASSLANSPRAFF. This chain joins TRBV7-2 and TRBJ1-1; D is unclear. Trimming left V 0 bases short and J 10 bases short, with 12 bases between. This CDR3 spans 13 amino acids. Germline V gives CDR1 SGHTA, CDR2 FQGNSA.

The chain combines TRBV14 with TRBJ2-7; D possibly corresponds to TRBD1 (5 bases). This CDR3 comprises 17 residues. Per the germline V gene, CDR1 is SGHDN and CDR2 is FVKESK. Between the trimmed V and J ends, which lost 0 bases and 4 bases, there was a span of 19 bases. The chain's CDR3 is CASSQDGASKVGYEQYF. The CDR3 DNA sequence: TGTGCCAGCAGCCAAGATGGGGCATCCAAAGTGGGGTACGAGCAGTACTTC.

Many counts were recorded for this clonotype. The V gene is TRBV13, the J gene TRBJ2-5; 15 positions agree with TRBD2. The CDR3 consists of 15 residues. V shed 5 bases and J 5 bases; nucleotides not matched to a gene: 3. The germline CDR1 and CDR2 sequences are PRHDT and FYEKMQ (reference sequence). This chain's CDR3 is CASSPGLAGGETQYF. CDR3 bases: TGTGCCAGCAGCCCGGGACTAGCGGGGGGCGAGACCCAGTACTTC.

This clonotype was counted only a few times. This may be a read error, as it is one base from a much larger clone. The V call is TRBV7-9, the J call TRBJ2-7, with D perhaps matching TRBD2 (5 bases). CDR1 and CDR2 (germline): SEHNR, FQNEAQ (reference sequence). The CDR3 spans 14 residues. V was shortened by 6 bases and J by 0 bases, with 12 bases between the two germline ends. Written as DNA, the CDR3 is TGTGCCAGCAGTTATTTGGAGGTCTCCTACGAGCAGTACTTC. Translation: CASSYLEVSYEQYF.

Ten or more counts support this clonotype. An end of the junction differs from the germline gene, which may be a read error. This chain links TRBV19 with TRBJ2-2; tentative D call: TRBD1 (7 bases). The length of the CDR3 is 15 residues. Germline assignment: CDR1 LNHDA and CDR2 SQIVND (reference sequence). This CDR3 reads CASSPTGRNSGELFF. Here the CDR3 DNA reads TGTGCCAGTAGCCCGACAGGGAGGAACTCCGGGGAGCTGTTTTTT.

This clonotype appeared many times. The chain recombines TRBV7-9 with TRBJ1-2; D gene unclear. Germline values: CDR1 SEHNR, CDR2 FQNEAQ (reference sequence). Trimming removed 9 bases from V and 7 bases from J, with 9 bases in between. CDR3 length: 10 residues. CDR3 nucleotides: TGTGCCAGTAGAGGGTCTGGCTACACCTTC. This codes for CASRGSGYTF.

A remark on this clonotype: Since the CDR3 does not end with the conserved phenylalanine or tryptophan, this likely comes from a read error. CDR3 DNA sequence: TGTGCCAGCAGTTCCTCCCAGGGCGTGACGTCCCTCCACCTT. It encodes CASSSSQGVTSLHL. The chain has TRBV12-3 or TRBV12-4 and TRBJ1-6, with D possibly matching TRBD1 (5 bases). This CDR3 contains 14 residues. V dropped 4 bases and J dropped 14 bases, with 18 bases sitting between them.

In this sample, this clonotype turned up a few times. V gene TRBV24-1 combines with J gene TRBJ2-2; D tentatively reads TRBD1 or TRBD2 (5 bases each). Trimming took off 5 bases at V and 1 base at J, with 13 bases between the two ends. Germline V gene data show CDR1 as KGHDR and CDR2 as SFDVKD. The CDR3 has 16 residues. The CDR3 DNA sequence: TGTGCCACCAGTGCCCCGGGACCTATGAACACCGGGGAGCTGTTTTTT. Amino acid sequence: CATSAPGPMNTGELFF.

This clonotype was seen at least ten times. V gene TRBV2 combines with J gene TRBJ2-2, with 11 bases lining up with TRBD2. CDR3 size: 14 residues. Germline V gene data show CDR1 as SNHLY and CDR2 as FYNNEI. Trimming removed 6 bases from V and 3 bases from J; junction bases left unmatched: 0. CDR3 sequence (DNA): TGTGCCAGCAGGGGACTAGCGGACACCGGGGAGCTGTTTTTT. Translated, it gives CASRGLADTGELFF.

This clonotype was observed at least ten times. The chain uses TRBV6-5 and TRBJ2-2, with 8 positions matching TRBD2. Germline V gives CDR1 MNHEY, CDR2 SVGAGI. This CDR3 region has 15 residues. V was clipped by 3 bases and J by 6 bases; unmatched bases: 6. CDR3 DNA: TGTGCCAGCAGTTATAGGTTAGCGGGGCCCGGGGAGCTGTTTTTT. This gives the protein CASSYRLAGPGELFF.

The sample holds many counts of this clonotype. This chain joins TRBV6-5 and TRBJ1-1; D is unresolved. This CDR3 is 13 amino acids long. V lost 2 bases to trimming and J lost 5 bases, with 9 bases between them. Per the germline V gene, CDR1 is MNHEY and CDR2 is SVGAGI. CDR3 in DNA: TGTGCCAGCAGTTACGAAGCGGGAACTGAAGCTTTCTTT. Translation gives CASSYEAGTEAFF.

This clonotype was recorded many times. The gene calls are TRBV10-3 and TRBJ2-7; 8 bases match TRBD2. J lost 4 bases, V lost 3 bases, and 11 bases had no gene match. The CDR3 extends over 16 amino acids. The germline gives CDR1 ENHRY, CDR2 SYGVKD. For the CDR3, the DNA is TGTGCCATCAGTGATCCCGATAGCGGGGCTAGGTACGAGCAGTACTTC. This gives the protein CAISDPDSGARYEQYF.

This clonotype was seen many times. This sequence joins TRBV11-3 and TRBJ2-7; D is unclear. Germline CDR1 and CDR2: SGHNT and YENEEA. The V gene lost 0 bases and the J gene lost 1 base, with 4 bases spanning the gap. The CDR3 runs to 13 residues. The CDR3 region is CASSLDQSYEQYF. CDR3 in DNA: TGTGCCAGCAGCTTAGATCAGTCCTACGAGCAGTACTTC.

Ten or more counts support this clonotype. V usage is TRBV6-1 and J usage is TRBJ1-5; D unclear. CDR1 MNHNS and CDR2 SASEGT come from the germline V gene. This CDR3 is built from 13 residues. V lost 3 bases and J 4 bases, leaving 7 bases between the germline ends. CDR3 in DNA: TGTGCCAGCAGTGACAGTTTGAATCAGCCCCAGCATTTT. Translated, it gives CASSDSLNQPQHF.